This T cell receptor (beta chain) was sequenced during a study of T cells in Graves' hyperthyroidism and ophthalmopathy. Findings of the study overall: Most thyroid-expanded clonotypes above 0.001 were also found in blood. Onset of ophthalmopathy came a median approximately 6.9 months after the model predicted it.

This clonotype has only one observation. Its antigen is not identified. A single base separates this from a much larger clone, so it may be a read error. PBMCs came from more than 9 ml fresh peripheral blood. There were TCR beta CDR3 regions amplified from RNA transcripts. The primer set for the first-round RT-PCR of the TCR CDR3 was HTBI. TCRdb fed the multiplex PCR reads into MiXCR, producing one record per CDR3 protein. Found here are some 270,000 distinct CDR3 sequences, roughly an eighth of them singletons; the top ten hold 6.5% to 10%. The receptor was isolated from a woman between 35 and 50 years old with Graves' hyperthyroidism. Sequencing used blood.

In nucleotides, the CDR3 is TGCAGTGCTAGAGCATCGGGCAGGGAGGCGACTGGAGCTTTCTTT. Translated, it gives CSARASGREATGAFF. V usage is TRBV20-1 and J usage is TRBJ1-1, with D possibly being TRBD1 (5 bases). Per germline, CDR1 DFQATT and CDR2 SNEGSKA (reference sequence). The CDR3 is 15 amino acids.